Listed below are T cell receptor beta chains from one sample, sequenced in a study of blood T cells in healthy people across ages. TCRdb itself ran the 5' RACE reads through MiXCR, one entry per CDR3 protein. This sample has 700,000 to 950,000 distinct CDR3 sequences, with 55% to 75% found just once. Material for sequencing was blood. The receptors here all came from a man aged 25-45 years in good health. CDR3s include the opening cysteine and the closing phenylalanine or tryptophan. D genes are given only for firm matches. For some rows the clone size is stated as once, few or many, or as a class when expanded; others skip it.

clone size: -
D gene: -
J gene: TRBJ2-5
V gene: TRBV20-1
CDR3 protein: CSARSVLVSYNEQYF
CDR3 DNA: TGCAGTGCTAGATCTGTCCTAGTATCCTACAATGAGCAGTACTTC

clone size: -
D gene: TRBD1
J gene: TRBJ1-1
V gene: TRBV7-6
CDR3 protein: CASSPRQGMDTEAFF
CDR3 DNA: TGTGCCAGCAGCCCAAGACAGGGGATGGACACTGAAGCTTTCTTT

clone size: -
D gene: TRBD1
J gene: TRBJ1-5
V gene: TRBV20-1
CDR3 protein: CSASPDRGRRYSNQPQHF
CDR3 DNA: TGCAGTGCTAGTCCTGACAGGGGGCGAAGGTATAGCAATCAGCCCCAGCATTTT

clone size: -
D gene: -
J gene: TRBJ2-2
V gene: TRBV7-2
CDR3 protein: CASNQGNTGELFF
CDR3 DNA: TGTGCCAGCAACCAAGGGAACACCGGGGAGCTGTTTTTT

clone size: -
D gene: TRBD1
J gene: TRBJ2-1
V gene: TRBV2
CDR3 protein: CAGRDRTPGEQFF
CDR3 DNA: TGTGCCGGCCGGGACAGGACCCCCGGTGAGCAGTTCTTC

clone size: -
D gene: -
J gene: TRBJ2-5
V gene: TRBV7-9
CDR3 protein: CASSLESGAIWDEQYF
CDR3 DNA: TGTGCCAGCAGCTTAGAATCGGGAGCCATATGGGATGAGCAGTACTTC

clone size: few
D gene: TRBD1
J gene: TRBJ2-1
V gene: TRBV9
CDR3 protein: CASSVSWRGGAEAEQFF
CDR3 DNA: TGTGCCAGCAGCGTATCATGGCGAGGGGGCGCCGAAGCGGAGCAGTTCTTC

clone size: few
D gene: -
J gene: TRBJ2-3
V gene: TRBV20-1
CDR3 protein: CSPASEGRGDTQYF
CDR3 DNA: TGCAGTCCAGCCTCGGAGGGCCGAGGAGATACGCAGTATTTT

clone size: -
D gene: -
J gene: TRBJ2-1
V gene: TRBV6-6
CDR3 protein: CASSPLGTEYNEQFF
CDR3 DNA: TGTGCCAGCAGTCCTTTGGGGACTGAATACAATGAGCAGTTCTTC

clone size: -
D gene: -
J gene: TRBJ2-3
V gene: TRBV5-1
CDR3 protein: CASTTTSSTDTQYF
CDR3 DNA: TGCGCCAGCACGACTACGTCTAGCACAGATACGCAGTATTTT

clone size: once
D gene: TRBD1
J gene: TRBJ1-5
V gene: TRBV20-1
CDR3 protein: CSVKPTGERQPQHF
CDR3 DNA: TGCAGTGTAAAACCGACAGGGGAACGACAGCCCCAGCATTTT

clone size: -
D gene: -
J gene: TRBJ2-7
V gene: TRBV12-3/TRBV12-4
CDR3 protein: CASTDSGGIYEQYF
CDR3 DNA: TGTGCCAGCACCGACAGTGGGGGGATTTACGAGCAGTACTTC

clone size: -
D gene: -
J gene: TRBJ1-4
V gene: TRBV28
CDR3 protein: CASAAAHNEKLFF
CDR3 DNA: TGTGCCAGCGCAGCAGCACATAATGAAAAACTGTTTTTT

clone size: -
D gene: TRBD2
J gene: TRBJ2-1
V gene: TRBV24-1
CDR3 protein: CATSDFHLAGGFRSYNEQFF
CDR3 DNA: TGTGCCACCAGTGATTTTCACCTAGCGGGGGGGTTTCGCTCCTACAATGAGCAGTTCTTC

clone size: few
D gene: TRBD2
J gene: TRBJ2-5
V gene: TRBV29-1
CDR3 protein: CSGLTSGEETQYF
CDR3 DNA: TGCAGCGGCCTCACTAGCGGGGAGGAGACCCAGTACTTC

clone size: -
D gene: TRBD1
J gene: TRBJ2-1
V gene: TRBV11-2
CDR3 protein: CASSDRTGFYGTNEQFF
CDR3 DNA: TGTGCCAGCAGCGACCGGACAGGATTTTACGGGACCAATGAGCAGTTCTTC

clone size: once
D gene: TRBD1
J gene: TRBJ1-2
V gene: TRBV6-1
CDR3 protein: CASSEAGGGGQAYGYTF
CDR3 DNA: TGTGCCAGCAGTGAAGCGGGTGGGGGAGGACAGGCCTATGGCTACACCTTC

clone size: -
D gene: -
J gene: TRBJ2-4
V gene: TRBV21-1
CDR3 protein: CASSKRDSRRIIQYF
CDR3 DNA: TGTGCCAGCAGCAAACGAGACTCCCGGCGAATCATTCAGTACTTC

clone size: -
D gene: TRBD2
J gene: TRBJ2-1
V gene: TRBV7-2
CDR3 protein: CASSFRGLAGAGEQFF
CDR3 DNA: TGTGCCAGCAGCTTCAGAGGCCTAGCGGGAGCAGGTGAGCAGTTCTTC

clone size: -
D gene: -
J gene: TRBJ2-6
V gene: TRBV4-2
CDR3 protein: CASSQHRDPNSGANVLTF
CDR3 DNA: TGTGCCAGCAGCCAGCACAGGGACCCGAACTCTGGGGCCAACGTCCTGACTTTC

clone size: -
D gene: -
J gene: TRBJ1-2
V gene: TRBV5-1
CDR3 protein: CASSSTTGGLYGYTF
CDR3 DNA: TGCGCCAGCAGCTCGACGACAGGAGGGCTCTATGGCTACACCTTC

clone size: -
D gene: -
J gene: TRBJ1-1
V gene: TRBV6-6
CDR3 protein: CASSYGFRVKNTEAFF
CDR3 DNA: TGTGCCAGCAGTTATGGGTTCAGGGTGAAGAACACTGAAGCTTTCTTT

clone size: few
D gene: -
J gene: TRBJ2-1
V gene: TRBV27
CDR3 protein: CASSLVLGRGEQFF
CDR3 DNA: TGTGCCAGCAGTTTAGTTCTGGGGAGAGGCGAGCAGTTCTTC

clone size: -
D gene: -
J gene: TRBJ2-3
V gene: TRBV12-3/TRBV12-4
CDR3 protein: CASSRYSATSTDTQYF
CDR3 DNA: TGTGCCAGCAGTCGCTATAGCGCGACTAGCACAGATACGCAGTATTTT

clone size: few
D gene: -
J gene: TRBJ1-2
V gene: TRBV29-1
CDR3 protein: CSVNVPTNYGYTF
CDR3 DNA: TGCAGCGTTAACGTCCCAACTAACTATGGCTACACCTTC

clone size: few
D gene: -
J gene: TRBJ2-5
V gene: TRBV7-2
CDR3 protein: CASSSRLRLLQETQYF
CDR3 DNA: TGTGCCAGCAGCTCGCGACTCCGGCTCCTCCAAGAGACCCAGTACTTC

clone size: few
D gene: TRBD2
J gene: TRBJ2-3
V gene: TRBV7-7
CDR3 protein: CASSLTLAGGPGTDTQYF
CDR3 DNA: TGTGCTAGCAGCTTAACCCTAGCGGGAGGGCCAGGGACAGATACGCAGTATTTT

clone size: -
D gene: -
J gene: TRBJ1-5
V gene: TRBV5-6
CDR3 protein: CASSLLGRRGEPQHF
CDR3 DNA: TGTGCCAGCAGCTTGCTAGGGCGTCGGGGGGAGCCCCAGCATTTT

clone size: -
D gene: -
J gene: TRBJ2-3
V gene: TRBV7-2
CDR3 protein: CASSLVYTGTQYF
CDR3 DNA: TGTGCCAGCAGCTTAGTCTATACAGGTACGCAGTATTTT

clone size: once
D gene: TRBD2
J gene: TRBJ2-1
V gene: TRBV6-4
CDR3 protein: CASSRSGLAPYNEQFF
CDR3 DNA: TGTGCCAGCAGTCGCAGTGGACTAGCGCCCTACAATGAGCAGTTCTTC